Following are 5 T cell receptor beta chains from one sample sequenced in a study of T cell responses to AZD1222 COVID-19 vaccine. The assay was immunoSEQ multiplex PCR, and TCRdb's table has in-frame clones only and misses some. The sample consists of about 110,000 clones, 89% of them appearing once. The specimen was peripheral blood, collected 28 days after the second AZD1222 dose. The source is an adult who received the AZD1222 COVID-19 vaccine.

V usage is TRBV27 and J usage is TRBJ2-3; possible D gene TRBD2, 7 bases. The CDR3 contains 19 residues. Germline loops: CDR1 MNHEY, CDR2 SMNVEV (reference sequence). V was clipped by 6 bases and J by 0 bases, with 25 bases between them. In DNA, the CDR3 is TGTGCCAGCAGATATCCTTCTGGGGGGGCAAGGGGTAGCACAGATACGCAGTATTTT. It yields the protein CASRYPSGGARGSTDTQYF.

Only a few counts were recorded for this clone. This chain joins TRBV2 and TRBJ2-5; D remains unclear. The germline V gene has CDR1 SNHLY and CDR2 FYNNEI. The CDR3 is 14 amino acids. The V end was cut by 8 bases, the J end by 1 base, with 14 bases between. The CDR3 spells CASRRGQIQETQYF. CDR3 nucleotides: TGTGCCAGCCGACGTGGCCAGATCCAAGAGACCCAGTACTTC.

The rearrangement joins TRBV27 to TRBJ2-2; D is possibly TRBD2 (5 bases). V shed 5 bases and J shed 5 bases, with 6 bases lying between them. Per germline, CDR1 MNHEY and CDR2 SMNVEV (reference sequence). The CDR3 covers 12 residues. The CDR3 nucleotides are TGTGCCAGCAGTGAGCGGACCGGGGAGCTGTTTTTT. The encoded protein is CASSERTGELFF.

The chain carries TRBV7-2 and TRBJ2-3, with 13 positions matching TRBD2. CDR3 length: 13 amino acids. After removal of 8 bases from V and 5 bases from J, the junction contained 1 base not matched to a gene. Per germline, CDR1 SGHTA and CDR2 FQGNSA. For the CDR3, the DNA is TGTGCCAGCGGACTAGCGGGAGTAGATACGCAGTATTTT. Protein product: CASGLAGVDTQYF.

V and J are TRBV5-4 and TRBJ2-2; 10 bases line up with TRBD2. Germline CDR1 and CDR2: SGHNT and YYREEE (reference sequence). J gave up 7 bases and V 3 bases, and 12 bases lay outside the gene matches. This CDR3 region has 17 residues. The CDR3, as DNA: TGTGCCAGCAGCTACCTTCTAGCGGGAGTGTTCAGCGGGGAGCTGTTTTTT. This translates into CASSYLLAGVFSGELFF.